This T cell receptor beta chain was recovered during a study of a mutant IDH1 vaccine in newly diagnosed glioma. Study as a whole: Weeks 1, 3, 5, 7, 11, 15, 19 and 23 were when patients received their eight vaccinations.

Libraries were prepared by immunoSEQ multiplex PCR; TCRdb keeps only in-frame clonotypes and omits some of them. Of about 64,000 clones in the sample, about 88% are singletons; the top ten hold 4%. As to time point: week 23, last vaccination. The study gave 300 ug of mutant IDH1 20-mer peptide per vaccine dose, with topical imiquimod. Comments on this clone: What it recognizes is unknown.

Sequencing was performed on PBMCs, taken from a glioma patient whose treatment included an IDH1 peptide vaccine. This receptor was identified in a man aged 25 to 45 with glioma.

This CDR3 is CASSQGDRDQETQYF. The CDR3 DNA follows: TGCGCCAGCAGCCAAGGTGACAGGGACCAAGAGACCCAGTACTTC. The chain carries TRBV4-1 and TRBJ2-5; TRBD1 matches 7 bases. With V trimmed by 1 base and J by 0 bases, 2 bases remained unmatched. The CDR3 loop spans 15 amino acids. Per germline, CDR1 MGHRA and CDR2 YSYEKL.